One sample yielded the 22 T cell receptor beta chains listed below, sequenced in a study of CD8 T cells in ankylosing spondylitis. Overall study results and limits: For ankylosing spondylitis blood, a TCR beta motif of eight or nine highly homologous variants appeared characteristic.

In TCRdb, the 5' RACE reads were re-called with MiXCR into one record per CDR3 protein. The sample has just under 550,000 distinct CDR3 sequences, 9.5% to 15% seen once. Their antigen targets remain unknown. The sample comprised blood, either unsorted or a sorted T cell fraction (not recorded which). These receptors were obtained from a male donor with ankylosing spondylitis.

The chain joins TRBV12-3 or TRBV12-4 to TRBJ2-1, with 9 bases matching TRBD1. The CDR3 is 15 residues long. Losses at the gene ends were 7 bases for V and 8 bases for J; bases not matched to a gene: 12. The CDR3 DNA reads TGTGCCAGCACTCCTAGGACAGGGGATTGGGATGAGCAGTTCTTC. It yields the protein CASTPRTGDWDEQFF.

This clonotype has more than one count but fewer than ten. The chain uses TRBV20-1 and TRBJ2-2; tentatively, D is TRBD1 (6 bases). Germline values: CDR1 DFQATT, CDR2 SNEGSKA (reference sequence). The CDR3 is 14 residues long. V dropped 4 bases and J dropped 7 bases, with 16 bases sitting between them. CDR3 protein: CSAILTGLGGELFF. The CDR3, as DNA: TGCAGTGCTATCCTTACAGGGTTAGGCGGGGAGCTGTTTTTT.

This clonotype was detected many times. The chain employs TRBV3-1 and TRBJ2-1; maybe TRBD2 (6 bases). This CDR3 contains 15 residues. CDR1 and CDR2 (germline): LGHDT, YNNKEL (reference sequence). Trimming removed 2 bases from V and 3 bases from J, with 11 bases in between. The CDR3 reads CASSQSASDYNEQFF. CDR3 nucleotide sequence: TGTGCCAGCAGCCAATCGGCTAGCGACTACAATGAGCAGTTCTTC.

This clonotype was seen a handful of times. This sequence joins TRBV15 and TRBJ2-1; no clear D. Germline V CDR1 and CDR2: LNHNV, YYDKDF (reference sequence). This CDR3 spans 16 amino acids. V was cut by 3 bases and J by 0 bases, with 12 bases left in between. The CDR3 reads CATSSAHRNSYNEQFF. The CDR3 coding sequence is TGTGCCACCAGCAGTGCCCACAGAAACTCCTACAATGAGCAGTTCTTC.

This chain joins TRBV10-2 and TRBJ2-7; a weak D match, TRBD1 (5 bases). This CDR3 comprises 16 residues. Per the germline V gene, CDR1 is WSHSY and CDR2 is SAAADI. The V and J ends lost 3 bases and 5 bases respectively, with 20 bases between them. The CDR3 is CASSEISTLMGHEQYV. For the CDR3, the DNA is TGCGCCAGCAGTGAAATTTCGACTTTAATGGGGCACGAGCAGTACGTC.

CDR3 residues: CASSQDGTGGLFF. For the CDR3, the DNA is TGCGCCAGCAGCCAAGATGGTACGGGCGGGCTGTTTTTT. The gene calls are TRBV4-1 and TRBJ2-2; no clear D gene. Germline CDR1 and CDR2: MGHRA and YSYEKL. The V and J ends lost 0 bases and 13 bases respectively, with 12 bases between them. This CDR3 contains 13 residues.

V is TRBV12-3 or TRBV12-4 and J is TRBJ1-4; TRBD1 might be the D (5 bases). V dropped 2 bases and J dropped 5 bases, with 12 bases sitting between them. The CDR3 runs 15 residues. CDR3 loop: CASSLMTVVNEKLFF. Here the CDR3 DNA reads TGTGCCAGCAGTTTAATGACAGTCGTAAATGAAAAACTGTTTTTT.

Comment on this clonotype: This sequence may be a read error, since a much larger clone differs from it by one base. This chain connects TRBV5-1 to TRBJ2-3; 7 bases match TRBD1. CDR1 and CDR2 from the germline V gene are SGHRS and YFSETQ. Trimming removed 7 bases from V and 0 bases from J; junction bases left unmatched: 5. This CDR3 contains 14 residues. The CDR3, as DNA: TGCGCCAGCGCGTCCAGGGGGAGCACAGATACGCAGTATTTT. Its translation is CASASRGSTDTQYF.

This clonotype was seen ten or more times. The chain has TRBV20-1 and TRBJ2-1, with D perhaps matching TRBD2 (5 bases). Germline V lookup: CDR1 DFQATT, CDR2 SNEGSKA (reference sequence). This CDR3 comprises 12 residues. The germline V and J ends were trimmed by 5 bases and 1 base, with 6 bases remaining between them. CDR3 loop: CSAGLSYNEQFF. CDR3 DNA sequence: TGCAGTGCTGGACTTTCCTACAATGAGCAGTTCTTC.

This clonotype was seen ten or more times. The V gene is TRBV5-1, the J gene TRBJ1-1; TRBD1 aligns across 7 bases. The CDR3 contains 12 residues. The junction had 7 bases not matched to a gene; V was cut back by 7 bases and J by 7 bases. Germline V gives CDR1 SGHRS, CDR2 YFSETQ. The CDR3: CASGPTGDEAFF. Written as DNA, the CDR3 is TGCGCCAGCGGGCCCACAGGGGATGAAGCTTTCTTT.

The sample holds many counts of this clonotype. V is TRBV11-2 and J is TRBJ2-1; 9 bases fit TRBD2. CDR3 size: 16 residues. V was pared by 5 bases and J by 6 bases, with 11 bases of the junction left unmatched. Germline V gene lookup returns CDR1 SGHAT and CDR2 FQNNGV. For the CDR3, the DNA is TGTGCCAGCAGCCGCCAGCCGGGACTAGCAGTCAATGAGCAGTTCTTC. This codes for CASSRQPGLAVNEQFF.

Only a few counts were recorded for this clonotype. This sequence joins TRBV7-9 and TRBJ1-5; D unresolved. Trimming cost V 1 base and J 2 bases, with 9 bases left between them. Looked up from germline, CDR1 is SEHNR and CDR2 is FQNEAQ (reference sequence). CDR3 length: 15 amino acids. CDR3 coding DNA: TGTGCCAGCAGCTTAGTCAGCGAAGGCAATCAGCCCCAGCATTTT. Its translation: CASSLVSEGNQPQHF.

This chain joins TRBV20-1 and TRBJ2-7; no reliable D call. V was clipped by 3 bases and J by 3 bases, with 12 bases between them. The CDR3 is 13 residues long. Germline V gene data show CDR1 as DFQATT and CDR2 as SNEGSKA (reference sequence). DNA for the CDR3: TGCAGTGCTAGCCCCCACGGAGACTACGAGCAGTACTTC. It codes for CSASPHGDYEQYF.

The CDR3 region is CASSQSLFSGYTF. In nucleotides, the CDR3 is TGTGCCAGCAGCCAATCGTTGTTTAGCGGCTACACCTTC. The genes are TRBV3-1 and TRBJ1-2; no clear D gene. V was cut by 2 bases and J by 8 bases, with 12 bases left in between. The CDR3 has 13 amino acids. Germline CDR1 LGHDT, CDR2 YNNKEL (reference sequence).

V and J are TRBV24-1 and TRBJ2-3; TRBD1 aligns across 10 bases. From germline, CDR1 is KGHDR and CDR2 SFDVKD. The CDR3 loop spans 14 amino acids. V trimming: 7 bases; J trimming: 3 bases; junction bases outside the gene matches: 3. Here the CDR3 reads CATRGDRGTDTQYF. CDR3 coding DNA: TGTGCCACCAGGGGGGACAGGGGTACAGATACGCAGTATTTT.

The V and J genes are TRBV6-5 and TRBJ2-2, with unresolved D. Trimming pared 4 bases from V and 6 bases from J, leaving 12 bases between. This CDR3 comprises 14 residues. From germline, CDR1 is MNHEY and CDR2 SVGAGI. CDR3 protein: CASSSPASAGELFF. The CDR3 DNA is TGTGCCAGCAGTTCCCCGGCCTCGGCCGGGGAGCTGTTTTTT.

V and J are TRBV5-1 and TRBJ2-5; a weak D match, TRBD1 (5 bases). Germline CDR1 is SGHRS and CDR2 is YFSETQ. This CDR3 comprises 14 residues. V lost 0 bases and J 1 base, leaving 7 bases between the germline ends. CDR3 DNA: TGCGCCAGCAGCTTGGTGGACATCCAAGAGACCCAGTACTTC. Encoded protein: CASSLVDIQETQYF.

The table lists this clonotype with a few counts. The rearrangement links TRBV6-5 to TRBJ2-4, with TRBD2 as a possible D gene (6 bases). V shed 0 bases and J shed 2 bases, with 14 bases lying between them. This CDR3 contains 17 residues. Germline assignment: CDR1 MNHEY and CDR2 SVGAGI. Here the CDR3 reads CASSYSDRRETKNIQYF. In DNA form, the CDR3 reads TGTGCCAGCAGTTACTCTGACAGACGGGAGACCAAAAACATTCAGTACTTC.

This clonotype was seen at least ten times. The V gene is TRBV15, the J gene TRBJ2-5; 7 positions match TRBD2. The CDR3 loop spans 15 amino acids. CDR1 and CDR2 from the germline V gene are LNHNV and YYDKDF (reference sequence). Trimming at V came to 1 base and at J to 0 bases, leaving 2 bases not matched to a gene. As DNA, the CDR3 is TGTGCCACCAGCAGAGTCAGCGGGAACCAAGAGACCCAGTACTTC. The encoded protein is CATSRVSGNQETQYF. The complete variable domain, with remaining parts taken from reference TRBV15 and TRBJ2-5, reads DAMVIQNPRYQVTQFGKPVTLSCSQTLNHNVMYWYQQKSSQAPKLLFHYYDKDFNNEADTPDNFQSRRPNTSFCFLDIRSPGLGDTAMYLCATSRVSGNQETQYFGPGTRLLVL.

The V and J genes are TRBV20-1 and TRBJ1-5; D not certain. CDR1 is DFQATT and CDR2 is SNEGSKA in the germline V gene (reference sequence). V was cut by 3 bases and J by 1 base, with 10 bases left in between. This CDR3 is 14 amino acids long. The CDR3 sequence is CSASGQMSNQPQHF. In DNA, the CDR3 is TGCAGTGCTAGTGGCCAGATGAGCAATCAGCCCCAGCATTTT.

In regard to this clonotype: Lacking the conserved final phenylalanine or tryptophan, this CDR3 likely reflects a read error. V usage is TRBV4-1 and J usage is TRBJ1-6; 9 bases agree with TRBD1. The V gene's germline CDR1 is MGHRA and CDR2 YSYEKL. The CDR3 totals 15 residues. After removal of 4 bases from V and 9 bases from J, the junction contained 7 bases not matched to a gene. Written as DNA, the CDR3 is TGCGCCAGCAGCCTAGCCGGGACAGGGCTTTCACCCCTCCACCTT. This translates into CASSLAGTGLSPLHL.

In its sample, this clonotype was seen a few times. The chain links TRBV15 to TRBJ1-6; D is unresolved. The CDR3 contains 15 residues. The V end was cut by 4 bases, the J end by 4 bases, with 11 bases between. Germline-derived CDR1 and CDR2 are LNHNV and YYDKDF (reference sequence). CDR3 sequence (DNA): TGTGCCACCAGCACTGACCTGGGGTATAATTCACCCCTCCACTTT. Residues: CATSTDLGYNSPLHF.